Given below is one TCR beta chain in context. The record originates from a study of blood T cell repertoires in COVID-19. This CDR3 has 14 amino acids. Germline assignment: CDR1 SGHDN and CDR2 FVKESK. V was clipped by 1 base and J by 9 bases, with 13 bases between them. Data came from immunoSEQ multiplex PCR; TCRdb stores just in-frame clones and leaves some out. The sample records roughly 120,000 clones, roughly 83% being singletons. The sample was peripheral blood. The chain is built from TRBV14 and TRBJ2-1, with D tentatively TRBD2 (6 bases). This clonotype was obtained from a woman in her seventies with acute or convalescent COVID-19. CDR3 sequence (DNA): TGTGCCAGCAGCCAAGCTACTAGCTTCGCTGAGCAGTTCTTC. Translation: CASSQATSFAEQFF.